Included here is one TCR beta chain sequence, with context. Random-hexamer reverse transcription was applied to roughly 0.45 to 1 ug RNA. Each CDR3 protein is one row after TCRdb ran MiXCR on the immunoSEQ multiplex PCR reads. The sample has 160,000 or so distinct CDR3 sequences; nearly 97% are singletons. The sample is drawn from a study of CD8 T cells in Susac syndrome. High-throughput TCR beta sequencing covered peripheral CD8+ and CD4+ T cells. The CD8+ and CD4+ T cells were negatively isolated, with the TEMRA cells enriched by FACS. The clonotype comes from a human donor with multiple sclerosis. The source material was CD8+ T cells from PBMCs.

CDR3 amino acids: CASSWTGAGTEQYF. In DNA, the CDR3 is TGCGCCAGCAGCTGGACAGGGGCCGGGACCGAGCAGTACTTC. This chain joins TRBV5-1 and TRBJ2-7, with 9 bases that match TRBD1. Germline trimming cut 3 bases from V and 6 bases from J; bases unmatched to any gene: 7. The CDR3 covers 14 residues. Germline assignment: CDR1 SGHRS and CDR2 YFSETQ.